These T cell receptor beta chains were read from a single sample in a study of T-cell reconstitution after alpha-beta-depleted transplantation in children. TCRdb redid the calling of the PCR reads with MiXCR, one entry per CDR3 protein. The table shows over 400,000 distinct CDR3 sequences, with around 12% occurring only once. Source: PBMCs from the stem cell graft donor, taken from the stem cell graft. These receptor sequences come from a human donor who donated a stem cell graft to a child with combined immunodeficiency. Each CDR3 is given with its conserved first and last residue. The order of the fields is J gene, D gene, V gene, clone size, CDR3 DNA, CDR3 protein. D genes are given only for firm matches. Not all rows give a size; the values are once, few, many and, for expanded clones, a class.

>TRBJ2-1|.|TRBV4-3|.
TGCGCCAGCAGCCGAGACCTCCAGGGGGGGAGATCCTACAATGAGCAGTTCTTC
CASSRDLQGGRSYNEQFF
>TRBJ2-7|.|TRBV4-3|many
TGCGCCAGCAGCCAAGATCAGGGGACAAACTACGAGCAGTACTTC
CASSQDQGTNYEQYF
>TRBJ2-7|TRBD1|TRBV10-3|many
TGTGCCATCAATACCGGGACAGGGGTAGGCGAGCAGTACTTC
CAINTGTGVGEQYF
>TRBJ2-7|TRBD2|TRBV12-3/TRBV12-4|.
TGTGCCAGCAGTATCCGGGGGGGCTCCTACGAGCAGTACTTC
CASSIRGGSYEQYF
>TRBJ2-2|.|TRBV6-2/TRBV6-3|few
TGTGCCACCAAATCTGAACCAGGATTGAACACCGGGGAGCTGTTTTTT
CATKSEPGLNTGELFF
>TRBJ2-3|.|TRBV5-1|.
TGCGCCAGCAGCTTAGACGTTGGCACAGATACGCAGTATTTT
CASSLDVGTDTQYF
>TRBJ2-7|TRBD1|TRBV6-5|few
TGTGCCAGCAGTTATCTTCGGACAGGGAAGTGGGTGCAGTACTTC
CASSYLRTGKWVQYF
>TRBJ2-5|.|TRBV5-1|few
TGCGCCAGCAGCGCCGCAATTAGGGGCAGGGAGACCCAGTACTTC
CASSAAIRGRETQYF
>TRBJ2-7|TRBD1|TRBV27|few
TGTGCCAGCAGTTTATCGGGACAGGGGGCCCCGGGCTACGAGCAGTACTTC
CASSLSGQGAPGYEQYF
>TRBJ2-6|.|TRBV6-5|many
TGTGCCAGCAGAGTAGGCAGGGGTACCGGGGCCAACGTCCTGACTTTC
CASRVGRGTGANVLTF
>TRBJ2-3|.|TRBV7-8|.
TGTGCCAGCAGCACGCCCCCCGGGGGGCGCACAGATACGCAGTATTTT
CASSTPPGGRTDTQYF
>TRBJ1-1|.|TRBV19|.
TGTGCCAGTAGTATAGATTGGGGGATTGAAGCTTTCTTT
CASSIDWGIEAFF
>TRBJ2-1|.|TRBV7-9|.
TGTGCCAGCACCCCTTGGGGGAAGAATGAGCAGTTCTTC
CASTPWGKNEQFF
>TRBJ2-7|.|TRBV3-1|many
TGTGCCAGCAGCCTTATCGGGTACGAGCAGTACTTC
CASSLIGYEQYF
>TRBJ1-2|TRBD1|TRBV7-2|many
TGTGCCAGCAGCTTATCGCAGGGGGGTTATGGCTACACCTTC
CASSLSQGGYGYTF
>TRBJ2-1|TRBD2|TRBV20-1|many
TGCAGTGCTAGGGCAGGACTAGCGGGGAAAAATGAGCAGTTCTTC
CSARAGLAGKNEQFF
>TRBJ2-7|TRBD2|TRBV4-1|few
TGCGCCAGCACCGCCAAAATTGTAGCGGGAGAGCAGTACTTC
CASTAKIVAGEQYF
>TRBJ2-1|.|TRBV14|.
TGTGCCAGCAGCCATCTGGGCGGGACGGGTGAGCAGTTCTTC
CASSHLGGTGEQFF
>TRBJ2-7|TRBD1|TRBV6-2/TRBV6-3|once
TGTGCCAGCAGCCTTAACCTCCAACAGGGGTCCTACGAGCAGTACTTC
CASSLNLQQGSYEQYF
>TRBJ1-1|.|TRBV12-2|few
TGTGCAAGTCGCTTATGCGGGACGAACACTGAAGCTTTCTTT
CASRLCGTNTEAFF
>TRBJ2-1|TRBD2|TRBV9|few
TGTGCCAGCAGCAAGACTAGCGGGGGGCAGTTCTTC
CASSKTSGGQFF
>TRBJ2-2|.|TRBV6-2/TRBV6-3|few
TGTGCCAGCGGTGTAACGAGTGGGGAGCTGTTTTTT
CASGVTSGELFF
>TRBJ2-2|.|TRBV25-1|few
TGTGCCAGCAGTGTCGGGAGAGATACCGGGGAGCTGTTTTTT
CASSVGRDTGELFF
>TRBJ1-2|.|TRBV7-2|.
TGTGCCAGCAGCCCCCAGACAGCCAGTCCAAATGGCTACACCTTC
CASSPQTASPNGYTF
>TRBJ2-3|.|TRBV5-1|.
TGCGCCAGCAGCTTGTGGCCTGGCGAGGGCCGTTCAGATACGCAGTATTTT
CASSLWPGEGRSDTQYF
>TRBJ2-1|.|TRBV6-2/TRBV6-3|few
TGTGCCAGCAGTTACAGGTGGACTCCCTTGAATGAGCAGTTCTTC
CASSYRWTPLNEQFF
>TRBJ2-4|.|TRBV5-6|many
TGTGCCAGCAGCTTAAACCAACGGGACGCCAGGGCCAAAAACATTCAGTACTTC
CASSLNQRDARAKNIQYF
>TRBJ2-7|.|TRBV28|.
TGTGCCAGCAGTTCGGCAGACTCCTACGAGCAGTACTTC
CASSSADSYEQYF
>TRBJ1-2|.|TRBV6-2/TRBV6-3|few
TGTGCCAGCAGCAAGACAGCTAACTATGGCTACACCTTC
CASSKTANYGYTF
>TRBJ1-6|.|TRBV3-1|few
TGTGCCAGCAGATCCACTGGGGCTTCACCCCTCCACTTT
CASRSTGASPLHF
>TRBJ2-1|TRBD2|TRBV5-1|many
TGCGCCAGCAGCTTGGCCGGGGGGGAGGGCCCTCGCAATGAGCAGTTCTTC
CASSLAGGEGPRNEQFF
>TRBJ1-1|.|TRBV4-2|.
TGTGCCAGCAGCCAAGCCTTATCAGGGGTACCTTTCTTT
CASSQALSGVPFF
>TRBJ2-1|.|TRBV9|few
TGTGCCAGCAGCTTCTTTGGTTCCCCGCTAGGTGAGCAGTTCTTC
CASSFFGSPLGEQFF
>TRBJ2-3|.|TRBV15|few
TGTGCCACCAGCATGCCAGCTAAGGGTCCAGATACGCAGTATTTT
CATSMPAKGPDTQYF
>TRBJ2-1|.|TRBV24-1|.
TGTGCCACCAGTGATGGGGCCGGGTTGGGTGAGCAGTTCTTC
CATSDGAGLGEQFF
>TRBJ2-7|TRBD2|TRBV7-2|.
TGTGCCAGCAGCTTACGGGGACTAGCGGGGGGATCCTACGAGCAGTACTTC
CASSLRGLAGGSYEQYF
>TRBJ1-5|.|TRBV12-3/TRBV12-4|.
TGTGCCAGCTGCCCCGAGGGGCGCGGCAATCAGCCCCAGCATTTT
CASCPEGRGNQPQHF
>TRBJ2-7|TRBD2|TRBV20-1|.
TGCAGTGCTACCAGTCGGGGGGTTCGGGACGAGCAGTACTTC
CSATSRGVRDEQYF
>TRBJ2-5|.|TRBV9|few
TGTGCCAGCAGCGTAGAATCCAGAGAGTGGGAGACCCAGTACTTC
CASSVESREWETQYF
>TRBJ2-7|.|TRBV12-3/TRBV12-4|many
TGTGCCAGCAGTTTCGTGGGACAACCCTACGCAGAGCAGTACTTC
CASSFVGQPYAEQYF
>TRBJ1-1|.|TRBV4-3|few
TGCGCCAGCAGCCAAGTATTGGGACGGACTGAAGCTTTCTTT
CASSQVLGRTEAFF
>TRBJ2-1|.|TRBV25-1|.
TGTGCCAGCAACAGGGACATCTACAATGAGCAGTTCTTC
CASNRDIYNEQFF
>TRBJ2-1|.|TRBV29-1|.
TGCAGCGTCGTCGTTTGGGTCTACAATGAGCAGTTCTTC
CSVVVWVYNEQFF
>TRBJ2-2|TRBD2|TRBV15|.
TGTGCCACCAGCGGGGGACTAGCGGGAGTTTTGACCGGGGAGCTGTTTTTT
CATSGGLAGVLTGELFF
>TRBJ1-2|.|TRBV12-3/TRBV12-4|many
TGTGCCAGCAGGGGGAGGGTCCGGGATGGCTACACCTTC
CASRGRVRDGYTF
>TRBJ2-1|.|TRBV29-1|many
TGCAGCGTTGACAGAGGTCCGGGTTTACTCTACAATGAGCAGTTCTTC
CSVDRGPGLLYNEQFF
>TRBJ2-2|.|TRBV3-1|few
TGTGCCAGCAGGGAACAGGTGTCCACCGGGGAGCTGTTTTTT
CASREQVSTGELFF
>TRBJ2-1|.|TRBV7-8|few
TGTGCCAGCAGCGCAGGGATTCCGCAGTTCTTC
CASSAGIPQFF
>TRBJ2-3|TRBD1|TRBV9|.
TGTGCCAGCAGCGTTTCATACAGGGGGGATACGCAGTATTTT
CASSVSYRGDTQYF
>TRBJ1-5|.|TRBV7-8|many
TGTGCCAGCAGCTTAGGCAGGGCCTTGAAGCAGCCCCAGCATTTT
CASSLGRALKQPQHF
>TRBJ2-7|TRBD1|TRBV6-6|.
TGTGCCAGCAGGACCAGGGGGCGCGAGCAGTACTTC
CASRTRGREQYF
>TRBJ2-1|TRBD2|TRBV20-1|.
TGCAGTGCTAGAGATCTACAGCGGGGGGGCCTGAATGAGCAGTTCTTC
CSARDLQRGGLNEQFF
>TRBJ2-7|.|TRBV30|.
TGTGCCTGGAGTGCGGACAGCTCCTACGAGCAGTACTTC
CAWSADSSYEQYF
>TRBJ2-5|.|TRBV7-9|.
TGTGCCAGCAGCCCAAAGACGGGGGACATCCGATCTCGGTTC
CASSPKTGDIRSRF
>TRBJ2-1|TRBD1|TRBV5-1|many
TGCGCCAGCAGCGACTCCGGACAGGGCTACAATGAGCAGTTCTTC
CASSDSGQGYNEQFF
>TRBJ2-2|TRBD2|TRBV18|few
TGTGCCAGCTCAACCAGCGGGGGCCTGAACACCGGGGAGCTGTTTTTT
CASSTSGGLNTGELFF
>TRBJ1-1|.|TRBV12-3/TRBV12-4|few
TGTGCCAGCAGTTTAGCAGAAACGGGAACTGAAGCTTTCTTT
CASSLAETGTEAFF
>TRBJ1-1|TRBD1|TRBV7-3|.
TGTGCCAGCAGCCAGGGGCCGGGACAGGGGACTACTGAAGCTTTCTTT
CASSQGPGQGTTEAFF